This is a list of T cell receptor beta chains from one sample in a study of shared clonotypes between healthy human individuals. Repertoires were generated with immunoSEQ multiplex PCR, while TCRdb's copy carries only in-frame clones and drops some. The sample has about 2.1 million clones, 93% seen once. Sequencing was carried out using naive CD8+ T cells from PBMCs. These receptors were obtained from a man younger than 35 in good health. Some clones in this sample may be carry-over from other donors' samples. Both conserved end residues are part of each CDR3. The order of the fields is CDR3 protein, J gene, V gene.

CDR3aa: CASSSGVTIYPGELFF
j_gene: TRBJ2-2
v_gene: TRBV5-1

CDR3aa: CASSQGLAGGDEQFF
j_gene: TRBJ2-1
v_gene: TRBV4-2

CDR3aa: CASSPLHGWAMGAFF
j_gene: TRBJ1-1
v_gene: TRBV7-9

CDR3aa: CATTRTREGQLMETQYF
j_gene: TRBJ2-5
v_gene: TRBV2

CDR3aa: CASSLQGSGRDPNEQFF
j_gene: TRBJ2-1
v_gene: TRBV11-3

CDR3aa: CASSVVASGSYEQYF
j_gene: TRBJ2-7
v_gene: TRBV9

CDR3aa: CASSQDLATVIYEQYF
j_gene: TRBJ2-7
v_gene: TRBV4-1

CDR3aa: CASSQVPGQGVETQYF
j_gene: TRBJ2-5
v_gene: TRBV4-1

CDR3aa: CASSLPGQGFYEQYF
j_gene: TRBJ2-7
v_gene: TRBV5-4

CDR3aa: CASSDQARRAETQYF
j_gene: TRBJ2-5
v_gene: TRBV6-1

CDR3aa: CASSPEQGSYNEQFF
j_gene: TRBJ2-1
v_gene: TRBV7-9

CDR3aa: CASSPRDGYSYEQYF
j_gene: TRBJ2-7
v_gene: TRBV6-1

CDR3aa: CASSQPGLAGYNEQFF
j_gene: TRBJ2-1
v_gene: TRBV4-1

CDR3aa: CASSVGAGGVYEQYF
j_gene: TRBJ2-7
v_gene: TRBV9

CDR3aa: CASSTWDRSTEAFF
j_gene: TRBJ1-1
v_gene: TRBV28

CDR3aa: CASSSISSGNTIYF
j_gene: TRBJ1-3
v_gene: TRBV7-8

CDR3aa: CSVEEGGLAEYNEQFF
j_gene: TRBJ2-1
v_gene: TRBV29-1

CDR3aa: CASSLVSASGRTDTQYF
j_gene: TRBJ2-3
v_gene: TRBV7-9

CDR3aa: CASSEGIRADTQYF
j_gene: TRBJ2-3
v_gene: TRBV28

CDR3aa: CASSLRGRPYNEQFF
j_gene: TRBJ2-1
v_gene: TRBV28

CDR3aa: CASSFGADEQFF
j_gene: TRBJ2-1
v_gene: TRBV27

CDR3aa: CASSQGVWESYEQYF
j_gene: TRBJ2-7
v_gene: TRBV6-5

CDR3aa: CSVEDRDPHEQYF
j_gene: TRBJ2-7
v_gene: TRBV29-1

CDR3aa: CASSLVSTQQETQYF
j_gene: TRBJ2-5
v_gene: TRBV7-2

CDR3aa: CASSEGNPNTEAFF
j_gene: TRBJ1-1
v_gene: TRBV6-1

CDR3aa: CASSKTGGAGTEAFF
j_gene: TRBJ1-1
v_gene: TRBV5-5

CDR3aa: CASSSSGSGTEAFF
j_gene: TRBJ1-1
v_gene: TRBV7-8

CDR3aa: CASAPKVGNEQFF
j_gene: TRBJ2-1
v_gene: TRBV6-6

CDR3aa: CSVWRQTNTEAFF
j_gene: TRBJ1-1
v_gene: TRBV29-1

CDR3aa: CASSVGSRGPDYGYTF
j_gene: TRBJ1-2
v_gene: TRBV9

CDR3aa: CASSQGQGAYEQYF
j_gene: TRBJ2-7
v_gene: TRBV4-3

CDR3aa: CAWSGGQSSNQPQHF
j_gene: TRBJ1-5
v_gene: TRBV30

CDR3aa: CAWDVVNEQFF
j_gene: TRBJ2-1
v_gene: TRBV30

CDR3aa: CASRGDSDYEQYF
j_gene: TRBJ2-7
v_gene: TRBV2

CDR3aa: CASSYSIDNEQFF
j_gene: TRBJ2-1
v_gene: TRBV6-5

CDR3aa: CASSWQGVKNTEAFF
j_gene: TRBJ1-1
v_gene: TRBV28

CDR3aa: CASSWASGRQETQYF
j_gene: TRBJ2-5
v_gene: TRBV5-1

CDR3aa: CASSWTGPTEAFF
j_gene: TRBJ1-1
v_gene: TRBV2

CDR3aa: CASSWGTGTYEQYF
j_gene: TRBJ2-7
v_gene: TRBV28

CDR3aa: CASTLGGAYEQYF
j_gene: TRBJ2-7
v_gene: TRBV28

CDR3aa: CASSEYLWTGELFF
j_gene: TRBJ2-2
v_gene: TRBV25-1

CDR3aa: CASSPGLDSGNTIYF
j_gene: TRBJ1-3
v_gene: TRBV11-1

CDR3aa: CASSLGPLAGLNEQFF
j_gene: TRBJ2-1
v_gene: TRBV5-1

CDR3aa: CASSAPRTGGNEQFF
j_gene: TRBJ2-1
v_gene: TRBV19

CDR3aa: CASSQVTRQGIIGTEAFF
j_gene: TRBJ1-1
v_gene: TRBV4-1

CDR3aa: CASSVQLAGARAEQFF
j_gene: TRBJ2-1
v_gene: TRBV9

CDR3aa: CASSRHAVKPPYEQYF
j_gene: TRBJ2-7
v_gene: TRBV4-3

CDR3aa: CSVRRGPESHYGYTF
j_gene: TRBJ1-2
v_gene: TRBV29-1

CDR3aa: CASSSGGQGYTF
j_gene: TRBJ1-2
v_gene: TRBV27

CDR3aa: CASSNPYGGQEGLAGAPEQFF
j_gene: TRBJ2-1
v_gene: TRBV28

CDR3aa: CASRWGQGTNTEAFF
j_gene: TRBJ1-1
v_gene: TRBV6-1

CDR3aa: CASSESVGSSYEQYF
j_gene: TRBJ2-7
v_gene: TRBV6-4

CDR3aa: CASGPSSWEQYF
j_gene: TRBJ2-7
v_gene: TRBV28

CDR3aa: CASSTDRDPNQPQHF
j_gene: TRBJ1-5
v_gene: TRBV19

CDR3aa: CASSADREIEETQYF
j_gene: TRBJ2-5
v_gene: TRBV5-8